The text below deals with one T cell receptor beta chain. These data originate in a study of blood T cell repertoires in COVID-19. At the level of the study: Samples of COVID-19 (acute and convalescent) were obtained from the United States, Italy and Spain. Sources were T cells, B-cell-depleted T cells, or PBMCs; the material itself was cDNA or gDNA.

Original processing notes: Reference gene primer amplification gave nucleated cell count estimates. Using immunoSEQ multiplex PCR, the repertoire was profiled, and TCRdb retains in-frame clones only, with some absent. Clone size and the V and J calls come from that table; the DNA yielded D and trimming. The sample consists of 200,000 to 300,000 clones, about 86% of them appearing once. The CDR3 totals 13 residues. Germline-derived CDR1 and CDR2 are WNHNN and SYGVQD (reference sequence). The V and J ends lost 4 bases and 6 bases respectively, with 9 bases between them. The specimen was peripheral blood. The TCR was taken from a man in his thirties or forties with active or convalescent COVID-19. The chain employs TRBV10-1 and TRBJ2-2, with TRBD1 as a possible D gene (5 bases). In DNA, the CDR3 is TGCGCCAGCAGTGCCAGGGCAGCCGGGGAGCTGTTTTTT. Translated, it gives CASSARAAGELFF.